Each of the 20 T cell receptor beta chains below was sequenced from the same sample in a study of shared clonotypes between healthy human individuals. This table comes from immunoSEQ multiplex PCR, and its TCRdb copy is limited to in-frame clones, with some not included. Among some 2.1 million clones listed, approximately 92% were seen once. Cells designated naive CD8 were CD45RO-negative and were positively selected for CCR7, with terminally differentiated effector memory CD45RA+ cells excluded. The sample was naive CD8+ T cells from PBMCs. Every receptor here comes from a man younger than 35 in good health. Some clones in this sample may be carry-over from other donors' samples.

The rearrangement joins TRBV18 to TRBJ2-7, with TRBD1 identical over 7 bases. CDR1 is KGHSH and CDR2 is LQKENI in the germline V gene. Trimming at V came to 0 bases and at J to 3 bases, leaving 2 bases not matched to a gene. The CDR3 has 14 amino acids. Here the CDR3 reads CASSPPSGGYEQYF. The CDR3 DNA is TGTGCCAGCTCACCACCGTCAGGGGGCTACGAGCAGTACTTC.

The chain recombines TRBV14 with TRBJ2-7, with D unresolved. CDR1 is SGHDN, CDR2 FVKESK, per germline. Trimming shortened V by 5 bases and J by 3 bases, and 17 bases separated the two germline ends. CDR3 length: 15 amino acids. The CDR3 sequence is CASSSLGSSSYEQYF. CDR3 in DNA: TGTGCCAGCAGCTCTCTAGGCTCCTCTAGCTACGAGCAGTACTTC.

The rearrangement links TRBV30 to TRBJ1-1; 8 bases are shared with TRBD1. V gave up 1 base and J gave up 11 bases; unmatched junction bases: 12. CDR3 length: 14 amino acids. In germline, CDR1 is GTSNPN, CDR2 SVGIG (reference sequence). The CDR3 nucleotides read TGTGCCTGGAGTGGGACAGGGACTCGAACAGGGGCTTTCTTT. Translating gives CAWSGTGTRTGAFF.

J is TRBJ2-1 and V is TRBV14; D is possibly TRBD2 (5 bases). This CDR3 has 15 amino acids. V lost 3 bases and J 0 bases, leaving 9 bases between the germline ends. Germline V gene lookup returns CDR1 SGHDN and CDR2 FVKESK. The CDR3 region has the DNA TGTGCCAGCAGCCACGGACTGAGCTCCTACAATGAGCAGTTCTTC. It translates to CASSHGLSSYNEQFF.

With regard to this clone: The same CDR3 is also encoded by other DNA sequences in this sample. The V call is TRBV5-1, the J call TRBJ2-1, with 12 bases lining up with TRBD2. Trimming removed 0 bases from V and 5 bases from J; junction bases left unmatched: 0. The germline V gene encodes CDR1 SGHRS and CDR2 YFSETQ. This CDR3 contains 15 residues. The CDR3 DNA reads TGCGCCAGCAGCTTGGGACTAGCGGGGGACAATGAGCAGTTCTTC. Translating it yields CASSLGLAGDNEQFF.

The chain couples TRBV6-1 to TRBJ2-5; 7 bases are shared with TRBD1. This CDR3 comprises 15 residues. Germline trimming cut 1 base from V and 4 bases from J; bases unmatched to any gene: 6. Germline V gene lookup returns CDR1 MNHNS and CDR2 SASEGT. In DNA, the CDR3 is TGTGCCAGCAGTGAAGGGGCCTACAGGGGAGAGACCCAGTACTTC. Protein: CASSEGAYRGETQYF.

The V and J genes are TRBV7-9 and TRBJ2-7; 9 nucleotides align to TRBD1. CDR1 SEHNR and CDR2 FQNEAQ come from the germline V gene (reference sequence). The J segment lost 1 base and the V segment lost 2 bases, leaving 6 bases of the junction unmatched. The CDR3 has 16 amino acids. CDR3 amino acids: CASSLHGTGRSYEQYF. The CDR3 DNA is TGTGCCAGCAGCTTACATGGGACAGGGAGATCCTACGAGCAGTACTTC.

With regard to this clone: This CDR3 is also generated by other DNA sequences in the sample. This chain's CDR3 is CASSLGGLNTEAFF. The CDR3 bases are TGTGCCAGCAGCTTGGGGGGCTTGAACACTGAAGCTTTCTTT. The V and J genes are TRBV7-8 and TRBJ1-1; maybe TRBD1 (6 bases). Deletions cut 3 bases from V and 0 bases from J, with 8 bases between. Germline loops: CDR1 SGHVS, CDR2 FQNEAQ. CDR3 length: 14 residues.

The CDR3 reads CASSESPRGEKLFF. CDR3 bases: TGTGCCAGCAGTGAAAGCCCCAGGGGTGAAAAACTGTTTTTT. The chain uses TRBV2 and TRBJ1-4; TRBD1 is a possible D gene (6 bases). The CDR3 sequence is 14 residues long. Trimming removed 2 bases at V and 7 bases at J, with 11 bases between. CDR1 SNHLY and CDR2 FYNNEI come from the germline V gene.

V gene TRBV5-4 combines with J gene TRBJ2-5; 10 bases match TRBD1. The CDR3 runs to 15 residues. Trimming cost V 6 bases and J 5 bases; bases outside gene matches: 10. Per germline, CDR1 SGHNT and CDR2 YYREEE (reference sequence). CDR3 bases: TGTGCCAGCAATCTTGGGAGGGACAGGGGTGAGACCCAGTACTTC. As protein: CASNLGRDRGETQYF. The variable domain in full, with the rest retrieved from reference TRBV5-4 and TRBJ2-5, is ETGVTQSPTHLIKTRGQQVTLRCSSQSGHNTVSWYQQALGQGPQFIFQYYREEENGRGNFPPRFSGLQFPNYSSELNVNALELDDSALYLCASNLGRDRGETQYFGPGTRLLVL.

This clone came up a few times. V is TRBV4-1 and J is TRBJ1-1; D gene uncertain. Trimming took 3 bases from V and 0 from J, leaving 8 bases between them. CDR3 length: 14 residues. Per germline, CDR1 MGHRA and CDR2 YSYEKL. The CDR3 nucleotides read TGCGCCAGCAGCCACGGGTCAATGAACACTGAAGCTTTCTTT. Its translation is CASSHGSMNTEAFF.

The chain couples TRBV9 to TRBJ2-7; D remains unclear. The V end was cut by 4 bases, the J end by 6 bases, with 11 bases between. The CDR3 length is 12 residues. Germline values: CDR1 SGDLS, CDR2 YYNGEE. In nucleotides, the CDR3 is TGTGCCAGCAGCCCCCACGGGTTCGAGCAGTACTTC. It codes for CASSPHGFEQYF.

This clone turned up a few times. This rearrangement joins TRBV7-9 to TRBJ1-2; 7 bases map to TRBD1. The CDR3 extends over 16 amino acids. Trimming took 5 bases from V and 0 from J; bases not matched to a gene: 9. Germline CDR1 reads SEHNR; CDR2 reads FQNEAQ (reference sequence). This CDR3 reads CASSPLQGPANYGYTF. In DNA form, the CDR3 reads TGTGCCAGCAGCCCCCTACAGGGGCCGGCTAACTATGGCTACACCTTC.

The V and J genes are TRBV19 and TRBJ1-5; 7 bases agree with TRBD1. From germline, CDR1 is LNHDA and CDR2 SQIVND (reference sequence). Losses at the gene ends were 8 bases for V and 6 bases for J; bases not matched to a gene: 4. The CDR3 has 12 amino acids. CDR3 bases: TGTGCCAGTGACAGGGCGGGTCAGCCCCAGCATTTT. As protein: CASDRAGQPQHF.

The J gene is TRBJ1-1, the V gene TRBV28; D may be TRBD1 (5 bases). This CDR3 is 13 amino acids long. CDR1 is MDHEN, CDR2 SYDVKM, per germline. V was shortened by 7 bases and J by 4 bases, with 13 bases between the two germline ends. CDR3 DNA sequence: TGTGCCAGCACCCGGACGAGGGGCACTGAAGCTTTCTTT. This translates into CASTRTRGTEAFF.

The chain couples TRBV5-1 to TRBJ2-1, with 7 nucleotides matching TRBD2. The CDR3 spans 17 residues. V shed 0 bases, J shed 5 bases, and the junction held 11 bases outside the gene matches. Germline CDR1 reads SGHRS; CDR2 reads YFSETQ. For the CDR3, the DNA is TGCGCCAGCAGCTTGGTTCTCGGCGGGAGAAGTCACAATGAGCAGTTCTTC. It translates to CASSLVLGGRSHNEQFF.

This chain connects TRBV4-1 to TRBJ2-7; maybe TRBD2 (5 bases). Germline CDR1 MGHRA, CDR2 YSYEKL. The germline V and J ends were trimmed by 0 bases and 6 bases, with 15 bases remaining between them. This CDR3 has 15 residues. The CDR3 coding sequence is TGCGCCAGCAGCCAAGAAGAGGGTCGGGTAGGCGAGCAGTACTTC. The encoded protein is CASSQEEGRVGEQYF.

The chain recombines TRBV11-2 with TRBJ2-1, with D perhaps matching TRBD2 (6 bases). V was pared by 5 bases and J by 0 bases, with 14 bases between. Germline loops: CDR1 SGHAT, CDR2 FQNNGV. This CDR3 comprises 16 residues. The CDR3 loop is CASSTRDGSSYNEQFF. CDR3 coding DNA: TGTGCCAGCAGCACCAGGGACGGGAGCTCCTACAATGAGCAGTTCTTC.

V and J are TRBV28 and TRBJ2-7; tentative D call: TRBD1 (7 bases). V was shortened by 6 bases and J by 2 bases, with 17 bases between the two germline ends. Germline V gene data show CDR1 as MDHEN and CDR2 as SYDVKM. This CDR3 comprises 15 residues. CDR3 sequence reads: CASSLRRDRPYEQYF. The CDR3 DNA reads TGTGCCAGCAGCCTACGGAGGGACAGACCCTACGAGCAGTACTTC.

The genes are TRBV7-6 and TRBJ2-7; the D gene could be TRBD1 or TRBD2 (6 bases each). V lost 1 base to trimming and J lost 3 bases, with 31 bases between them. Looked up from germline, CDR1 is SGHVS and CDR2 is FNYEAQ. The CDR3 has 21 amino acids. CDR3 bases: TGTGCCAGCAGCTTAGGGATCGGAGCAGGGGAGGATCTTCGGGCGGGCTACGAGCAGTACTTC. Translated, it gives CASSLGIGAGEDLRAGYEQYF.